Described below is a single TCR beta chain sequence and its context. No antigen is known for it. The source of the sample is a study of shared clonotypes between healthy human individuals. Splitting of each subset's genomic DNA was done evenly across several immunoSEQ plates. Using immunoSEQ multiplex PCR, the repertoire was profiled, and TCRdb retains in-frame clones only, with some absent. In the table there are about 380,000 clones, roughly 96% of which are singletons. Donors were healthy HIV-negative adults without recently reported acute infections or vaccinations. Germline CDR1 MNHEY, CDR2 SVGAGI. This CDR3 has 13 residues. Germline trimming cut 6 bases from V and 6 bases from J; bases unmatched to any gene: 5. Study observations and caveats: Clonotypes which were not shared had lower generation probabilities than clonotypes that all four donors shared. The authors expected sequencing depth to affect clonotype sharing among donors.

Specimen: memory CD8+ T cells sorted from blood. Stated subset: CD45RO+ cells pooled with CCR7-negative TemRA cells. The chain joins TRBV6-5 to TRBJ2-1; 7 bases map to TRBD1. This receptor was taken from a man aged 30-40 years in good health. The CDR3 DNA reads as TGTGCCAGCAGCCACACAGGGGTCAATGAGCAGTTCTTC. Residues: CASSHTGVNEQFF.